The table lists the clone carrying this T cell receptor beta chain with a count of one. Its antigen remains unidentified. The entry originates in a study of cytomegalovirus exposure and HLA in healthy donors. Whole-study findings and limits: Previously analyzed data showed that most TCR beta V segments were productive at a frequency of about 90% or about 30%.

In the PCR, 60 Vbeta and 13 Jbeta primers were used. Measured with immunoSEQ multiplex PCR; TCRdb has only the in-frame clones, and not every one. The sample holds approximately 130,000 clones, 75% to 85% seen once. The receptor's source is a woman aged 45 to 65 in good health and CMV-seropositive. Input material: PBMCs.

CDR3 DNA sequence: TGTGCCAGCAGCTTACAATTAGGGGCCAATCAGCCCCAGCATTTT. Protein product: CASSLQLGANQPQHF. V is TRBV7-8 and J is TRBJ1-5, with D possibly being TRBD1 (5 bases). Germline values: CDR1 SGHVS, CDR2 FQNEAQ. The ends were cut back, 2 bases at V and 3 bases at J, with 11 bases in the middle. This CDR3 is built from 15 residues.